The clone carrying this T cell receptor beta chain was found a few times. TCRdb itself ran the 5' RACE reads through MiXCR, one entry per CDR3 protein. The sample has over 55,000 distinct CDR3 sequences; more than 25% are singletons. There are 13 residues in the CDR3. V shed 0 bases and J shed 4 bases, with 6 bases lying between them. Germline CDR1 MNHEY, CDR2 SMNVEV (reference sequence). The clonotype originates from a female donor with breast cancer. Sequencing was carried out using tumor-infiltrating naive CD4+ T cells sorted from the breast tumor. The subset denotes: naive CD4+ T cells, CD4+CD45RA+CD25-. The rearrangement uses TRBV27 and TRBJ1-1; D unresolved. This CDR3 is CASSLSIRTEAFF. The DNA for the CDR3 is TGTGCCAGCAGTTTATCGATCCGCACTGAAGCTTTCTTT.